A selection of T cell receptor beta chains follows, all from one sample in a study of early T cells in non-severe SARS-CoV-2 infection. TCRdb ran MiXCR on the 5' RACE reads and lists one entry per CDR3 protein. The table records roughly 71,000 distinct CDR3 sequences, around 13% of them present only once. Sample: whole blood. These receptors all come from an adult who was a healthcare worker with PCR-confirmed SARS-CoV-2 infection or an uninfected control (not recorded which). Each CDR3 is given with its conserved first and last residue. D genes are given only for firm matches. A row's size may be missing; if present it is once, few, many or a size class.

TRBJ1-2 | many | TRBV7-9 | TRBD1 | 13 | TGTGCCAGCAGTTGGACAGGGAGCTATGGCTACACCTTC | CASSWTGSYGYTF
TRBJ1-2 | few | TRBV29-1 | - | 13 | TGCAGCGTCGGCAGATCGGCCGGTGAGGGCTACACCTTC | CSVGRSAGEGYTF
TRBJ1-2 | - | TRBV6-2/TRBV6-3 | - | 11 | TGTGCCAGCAGTTACGCGTATGGCTACACCTTC | CASSYAYGYTF
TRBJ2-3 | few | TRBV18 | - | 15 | TGTGCCAGCTCGTTGGCAGGGGCACTCACAGATACGCAGTATTTT | CASSLAGALTDTQYF
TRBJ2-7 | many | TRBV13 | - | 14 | TGTGCCAGCAGCCCCCGGACGGCCTCCTACGAGCAGTACTTC | CASSPRTASYEQYF
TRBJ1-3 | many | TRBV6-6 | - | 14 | TGTGCCAGCAGTTACTCGGATTATGGAAACACCATATATTTT | CASSYSDYGNTIYF
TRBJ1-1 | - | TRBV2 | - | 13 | TGTGCCAGCAGTGAACAGGGTCAGACTGAAGCTTTCTTT | CASSEQGQTEAFF
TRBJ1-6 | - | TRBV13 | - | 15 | TGTGCCAGCAGCTTCAAGCGCCTATTAGATTCACCCCTCCACTTT | CASSFKRLLDSPLHF
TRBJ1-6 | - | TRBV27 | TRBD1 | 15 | TGTGCCAGCAGTTGGGGGGACAGAGAAAATTCACCCCTCCACTTT | CASSWGDRENSPLHF
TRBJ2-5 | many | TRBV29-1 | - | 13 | TGCAGCGTTGGAGGGACCCTACAAGAGACCCAGTACTTC | CSVGGTLQETQYF
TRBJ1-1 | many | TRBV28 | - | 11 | TGTGCCAGCACCACGAACACTGAAGCTTTCTTT | CASTTNTEAFF
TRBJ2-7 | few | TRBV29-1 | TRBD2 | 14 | TGCAGCGTTGTAGCGGGAGGGCCCGGGTACGAGCAGTACTTC | CSVVAGGPGYEQYF
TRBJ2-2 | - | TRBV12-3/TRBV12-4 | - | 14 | TGTGCCAGCCGTGGGCAGGGGAAAGCCGGGGAGCTGTTTTTT | CASRGQGKAGELFF
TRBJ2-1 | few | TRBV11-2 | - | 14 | TGTGCCAGCAGCTTAGAAGGTGGCTACAATGAGCAGTTCTTC | CASSLEGGYNEQFF
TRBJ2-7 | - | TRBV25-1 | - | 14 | TGTGCCAGCAGAGCTAGGGGGAGCTCCTACGAGCAGTACTTC | CASRARGSSYEQYF
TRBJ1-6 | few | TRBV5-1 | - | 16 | TGCGCCAGCAGCTTGGCCCGTGCGGACTCTAATTCACCCCTCCACTTT | CASSLARADSNSPLHF
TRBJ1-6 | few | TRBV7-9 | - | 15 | TGTGCCAGCAGCTCCCTTGGGGGGGATAATTCACCCCTCCACTTT | CASSSLGGDNSPLHF
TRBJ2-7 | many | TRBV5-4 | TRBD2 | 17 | TGTGCCAGCAGCTTAATTTCTACTAGCGGGGGGGCCGACGAGCAGTACTTC | CASSLISTSGGADEQYF
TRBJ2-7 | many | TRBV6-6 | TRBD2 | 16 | TGTGCCAGCAGTCTACCGGGACTAGCGGGGGCCTACGAGCAGTACTTC | CASSLPGLAGAYEQYF
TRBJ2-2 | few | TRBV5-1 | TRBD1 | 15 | TGCGCCAGCAGCGGGCAGGGGGCTAACACCGGGGAGCTGTTTTTT | CASSGQGANTGELFF
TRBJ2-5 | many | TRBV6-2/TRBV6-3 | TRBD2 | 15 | TGTGCCAGCAGTTTAGCGGGAGACAACCAAGAGACCCAGTACTTC | CASSLAGDNQETQYF
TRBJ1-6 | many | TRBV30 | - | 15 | TGTGCCTGGAGTGCACTTAGGACATTCAATTCACCCCTCCACTTT | CAWSALRTFNSPLHF
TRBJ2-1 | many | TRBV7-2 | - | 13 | TGTGCCAGCAGCTTCTTTGGAGAAAATGAGCAGTTCTTC | CASSFFGENEQFF
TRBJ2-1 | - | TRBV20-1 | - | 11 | TGCAGTGCCCACGGACTTGCTGAGCAGTTCTTC | CSAHGLAEQFF
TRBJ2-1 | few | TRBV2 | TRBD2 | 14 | TGTGCCAGTCCGGGACTAGCGGGAGTGGGTGAGCAGTTCTTC | CASPGLAGVGEQFF
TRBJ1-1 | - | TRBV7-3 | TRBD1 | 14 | TGTGCCAGCAGCTTAAATACAGGGGGCTCTGAAGCTTTCTTT | CASSLNTGGSEAFF
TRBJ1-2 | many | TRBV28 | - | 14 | TGTGCCAGCAGTTTAATTGGCGGGATCTATGGCTACACCTTC | CASSLIGGIYGYTF
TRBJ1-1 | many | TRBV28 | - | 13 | TGTGCCAGCAGTTTGTCGGGGTACACTGAAGCTTTCTTT | CASSLSGYTEAFF
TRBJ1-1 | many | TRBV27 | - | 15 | TGTGCCAGCAGTTCTAACCTCGGACTGAACACTGAAGCTTTCTTT | CASSSNLGLNTEAFF
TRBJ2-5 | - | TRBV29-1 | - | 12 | TGCAGCGTTGAAGAAGTACCCGGGTCCCAGTACTTC | CSVEEVPGSQYF
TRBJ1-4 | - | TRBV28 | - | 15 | TGTGCCAGCAGTTTATTGGACATTGGGGCTGAAAAACTGTTTTTT | CASSLLDIGAEKLFF
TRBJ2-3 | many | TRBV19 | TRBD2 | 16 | TGTGCCAGTAGTTTAGTAGCGGGAGTGAGCACAGATACGCAGTATTTT | CASSLVAGVSTDTQYF
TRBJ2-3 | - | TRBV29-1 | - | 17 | TGCAGCACCCGAACCCAGGAGGGCCTTCTAAGCACAGATACGCAGTATTTT | CSTRTQEGLLSTDTQYF
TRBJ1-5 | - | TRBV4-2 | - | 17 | TGTGCCAGCAGCCAGGGTCTACAGGTTTACAGCAATCAGCCCCAGCATTTT | CASSQGLQVYSNQPQHF
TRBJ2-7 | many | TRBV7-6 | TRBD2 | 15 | TGTGCCAGCAGTTCTGGACTAGCGGCCAACTACGAGCAGTACTTC | CASSSGLAANYEQYF
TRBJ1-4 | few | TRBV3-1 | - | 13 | TGTGCCAGCAGCCAACAGGGAAATGAAAAACTGTTTTTT | CASSQQGNEKLFF
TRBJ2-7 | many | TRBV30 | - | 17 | TGTGCCTGGAGTGTCCCGCCGAGGCTAGCGAGAACCTACGAGCAGTACTTC | CAWSVPPRLARTYEQYF
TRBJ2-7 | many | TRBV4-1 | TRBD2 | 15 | TGCGCCAGCAGCCAGTCTAGCGGAGAGGCCTACGAGCAGTACTTC | CASSQSSGEAYEQYF
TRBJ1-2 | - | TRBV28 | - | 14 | TGTGCCAGCAGTTCCCTCCCCGTTGGCTATGGCTACACCTTC | CASSSLPVGYGYTF
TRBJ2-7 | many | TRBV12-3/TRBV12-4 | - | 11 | TGTGCCAGCAGTTTAATATCTCAGCGGTACTTC | CASSLISQRYF
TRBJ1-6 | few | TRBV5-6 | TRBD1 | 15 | TGTGCCAGCACGCTGGGGGTCAGGGGGAATTCACCCCTCCACTTT | CASTLGVRGNSPLHF
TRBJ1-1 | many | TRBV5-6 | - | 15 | TGTGCCAGCAGCTTGTTGGGCAGCCTAAACACTGAAGCTTTCTTT | CASSLLGSLNTEAFF
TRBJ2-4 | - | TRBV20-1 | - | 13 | TGCAGTGCCCTGGTCACCACCAAAAACATTCAGTACTTC | CSALVTTKNIQYF
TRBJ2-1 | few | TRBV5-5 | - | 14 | TGTGCCAGCAGCTTCGGGCCTAGCTACGATGAGCAGTTCTTC | CASSFGPSYDEQFF
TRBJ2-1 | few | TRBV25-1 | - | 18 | TGTGCCAGCAGTGAATGGCCTACAATCCGGCTCTCCTACAATGAGCAGTTCTTC | CASSEWPTIRLSYNEQFF
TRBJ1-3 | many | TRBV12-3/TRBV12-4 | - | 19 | TGTGCCAGCAGTTTAAATCCGTCGCGGGGGCGCCGCTCTGGAAACACCATATATTTT | CASSLNPSRGRRSGNTIYF
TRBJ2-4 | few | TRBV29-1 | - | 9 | TGCAGCGGGATTGGCATTCAGTACTTC | CSGIGIQYF
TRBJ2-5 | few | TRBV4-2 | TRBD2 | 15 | TGTGCCAGCAGCCAAGCGGCGGGAGGGGTTGAGACCCAGTACTTC | CASSQAAGGVETQYF
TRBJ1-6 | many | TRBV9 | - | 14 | TGTGCCAGCAGCGTAGTCGGGGCCAATTCACCCCTCCACTTT | CASSVVGANSPLHF
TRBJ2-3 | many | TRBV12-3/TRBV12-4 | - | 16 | TGTGCCAGCAGACGTCCGGGGTGGGGTGGAGGAGATACGCAGTATTTT | CASRRPGWGGGDTQYF
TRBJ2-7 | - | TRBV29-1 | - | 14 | TGCAGCGTTGAGGATTCGGCAGGGAAATACGAGCAGTACTTC | CSVEDSAGKYEQYF
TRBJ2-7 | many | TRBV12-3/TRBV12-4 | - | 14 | TGTGCCAGCAGTCTCGGAGGAGGGGTCTACGAGCAGTACTTC | CASSLGGGVYEQYF
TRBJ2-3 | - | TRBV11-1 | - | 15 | TGTGCCAGCAGCTCCCGCACAGGAAGCACAGATACGCAGTATTTT | CASSSRTGSTDTQYF
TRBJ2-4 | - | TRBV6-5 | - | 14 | TGTGCCAGTGGGCCGGTAGCCCCCAAAAACATTCAGTACTTC | CASGPVAPKNIQYF
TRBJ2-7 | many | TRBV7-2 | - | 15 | TGTGCCAGCAGCTTAGCAGGGGACTTACCCTACGAGCAGTACTTC | CASSLAGDLPYEQYF
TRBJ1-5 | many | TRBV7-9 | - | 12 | TGTGCCAGCAGCCTTCCTAATCAGCCCCAGCATTTT | CASSLPNQPQHF
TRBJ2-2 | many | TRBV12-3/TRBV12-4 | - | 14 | TGTGCCTCACAGGCAGGGAAGATCACCGGGGAGCTGTTTTTT | CASQAGKITGELFF
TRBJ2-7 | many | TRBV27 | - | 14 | TGTGCCAGCCGTCAGGGGGGGCATAAGTACGAGCAGTACTTC | CASRQGGHKYEQYF
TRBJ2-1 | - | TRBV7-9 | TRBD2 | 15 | TGTGCCAGCAGCTATATTGTGGGACTAGCGACTGAGCAGTTCTTC | CASSYIVGLATEQFF
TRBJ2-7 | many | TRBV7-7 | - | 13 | TGTGCCAGCAGCCGGGACCTTGCGAACGAGCAGTACTTC | CASSRDLANEQYF